The T cell receptor beta chain under discussion was sequenced for a study of a mutant IDH1 vaccine in newly diagnosed glioma. Study as a whole: Eight vaccinations reached patients in weeks 1, 3, 5, 7, 11, 15, 19 and 23.

With respect to this clone: Its antigen is not identified.

Repertoires were generated with immunoSEQ multiplex PCR, while TCRdb's copy carries only in-frame clones and drops some. The table includes some 64,000 clones, about 81% detected once. The time point is: week 11, during vaccination. Topical imiquimod accompanied each vaccine dose, which consisted of 300 ug of mutant IDH1 20-mer peptide. V shed 3 bases and J 3 bases; nucleotides not matched to a gene: 2. Germline CDR1 SGHTA, CDR2 FQGNSA. The CDR3 contains 14 residues. This rearrangement joins TRBV7-2 to TRBJ2-3; 8 bases agree with TRBD2. This TCR was recovered from a woman aged 50 to 65 with glioma. Sequences were derived from PBMCs, sampled from a glioma patient whose treatment included an IDH1 peptide vaccine. CDR3 residues: CASSFSGVTDTQYF. The CDR3 DNA follows: TGTGCCAGCAGCTTTAGCGGGGTAACAGATACGCAGTATTTT.